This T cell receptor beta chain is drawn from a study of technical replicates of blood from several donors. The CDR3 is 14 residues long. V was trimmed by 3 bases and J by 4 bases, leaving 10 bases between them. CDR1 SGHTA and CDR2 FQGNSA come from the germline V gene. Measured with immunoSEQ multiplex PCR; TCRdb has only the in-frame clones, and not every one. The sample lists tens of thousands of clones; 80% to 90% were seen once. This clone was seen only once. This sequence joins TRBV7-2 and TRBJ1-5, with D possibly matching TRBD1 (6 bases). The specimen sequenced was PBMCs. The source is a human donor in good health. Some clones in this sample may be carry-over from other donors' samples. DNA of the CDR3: TGTGCCAGCAGCTTCCCAGGGGCAAATCAGCCCCAGCATTTT. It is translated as CASSFPGANQPQHF.